This record covers a single T cell receptor beta chain. Its antigen is undetermined. This entry belongs to a study of cytomegalovirus exposure and HLA in healthy donors. The PCR made use of 60 Vbeta and 13 Jbeta primers. Only in-frame clones appear in the TCRdb table, and some are missing; sequencing was by immunoSEQ multiplex PCR. The data contain 150,000 to 200,000 clones, about 88% of them singletons. This CDR3 is 14 amino acids long. Germline-derived CDR1 and CDR2 are LNHNV and YYDKDF (reference sequence). The V end was cut by 0 bases, the J end by 3 bases, with 8 bases between. Notes on the study in general: Researchers had no immune exposure information except CMV serostatus available. Among the most significant clusters, several appeared linked to common viral pathogens in a later analysis. Altogether, around 160 TCR beta chains were recorded as cytomegalovirus-associated.

The sequencing input was PBMCs. The chain couples TRBV15 to TRBJ1-1; D possibly corresponds to TRBD1 (5 bases). The sequence was obtained from a woman aged 18-30 years in good health and CMV-seronegative. CDR3 DNA sequence: TGTGCCACCAGCAGAGACCGGGGGTACACTGAAGCTTTCTTT. Residues: CATSRDRGYTEAFF.